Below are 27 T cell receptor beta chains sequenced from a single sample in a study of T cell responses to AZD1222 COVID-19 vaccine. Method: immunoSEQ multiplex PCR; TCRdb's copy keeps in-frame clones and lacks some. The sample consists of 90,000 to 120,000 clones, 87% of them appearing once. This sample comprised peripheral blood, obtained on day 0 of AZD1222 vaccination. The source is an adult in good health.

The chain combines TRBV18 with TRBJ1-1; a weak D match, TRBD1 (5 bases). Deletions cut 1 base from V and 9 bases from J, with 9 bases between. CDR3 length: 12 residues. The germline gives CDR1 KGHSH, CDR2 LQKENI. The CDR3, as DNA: TGTGCCAGCTCACCACGCAGGGAACAAGCTTTCTTT. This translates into CASSPRREQAFF.

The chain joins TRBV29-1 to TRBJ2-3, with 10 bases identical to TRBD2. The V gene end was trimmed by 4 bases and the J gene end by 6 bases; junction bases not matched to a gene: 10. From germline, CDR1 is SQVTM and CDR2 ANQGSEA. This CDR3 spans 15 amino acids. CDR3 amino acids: CSVGLGLAGADTQYF. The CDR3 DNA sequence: TGCAGCGTTGGGCTAGGCCTAGCGGGAGCTGATACGCAGTATTTT.

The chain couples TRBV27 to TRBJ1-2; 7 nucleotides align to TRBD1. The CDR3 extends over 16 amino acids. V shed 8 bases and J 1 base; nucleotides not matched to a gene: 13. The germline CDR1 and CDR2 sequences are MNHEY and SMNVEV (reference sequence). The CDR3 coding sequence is TGTGCCAGCGGTCCCGTTGTGACAGGGAGTAACTATGGCTACACCTTC. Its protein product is CASGPVVTGSNYGYTF.

CDR3 in amino acids: CASSLSPGSYNEQFF. As DNA, the CDR3 is TGTGCCAGCAGTTTATCCCCAGGTTCCTACAATGAGCAGTTCTTC. The rearrangement links TRBV27 to TRBJ2-1; D not certain. Germline lookup yields CDR1 MNHEY and CDR2 SMNVEV (reference sequence). Trimming pared 0 bases from V and 1 base from J, leaving 7 bases between. There are 15 residues in the CDR3.

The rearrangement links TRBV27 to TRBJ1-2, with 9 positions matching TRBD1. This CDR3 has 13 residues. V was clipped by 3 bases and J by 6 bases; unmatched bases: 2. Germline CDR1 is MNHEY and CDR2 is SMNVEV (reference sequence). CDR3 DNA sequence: TGTGCCAGCAGTTTTAGGGACAGGGATGGCTACACCTTC. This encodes CASSFRDRDGYTF.

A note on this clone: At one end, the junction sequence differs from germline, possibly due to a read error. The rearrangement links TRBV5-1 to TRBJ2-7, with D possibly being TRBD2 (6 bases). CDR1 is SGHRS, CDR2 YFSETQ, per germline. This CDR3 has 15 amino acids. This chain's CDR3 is CASSASGTPESWVCF. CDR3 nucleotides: TGCGCCAGCTCCGCCTCCGGGACTCCAGAGTCGTGGGTTTGCTTC. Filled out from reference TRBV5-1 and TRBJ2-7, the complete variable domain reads KAGVTQTPRYLIKTRGQQVTLSCSPISGHRSVSWYQQTPGQGLQFLFEYFSETQRNKGNFPGRFSGRQFSNSRSEMNVSTLELGDSALYLCASSASGTPESWVCFGPGTRLTVT.

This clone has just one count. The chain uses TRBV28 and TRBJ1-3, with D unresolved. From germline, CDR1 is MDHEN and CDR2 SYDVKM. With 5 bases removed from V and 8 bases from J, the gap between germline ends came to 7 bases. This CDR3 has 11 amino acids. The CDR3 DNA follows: TGTGCCAGCAGTGTTGGGTACACCATATATTTT. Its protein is CASSVGYTIYF.

For the CDR3, the DNA is TGTGCCAGCAGCGAGGGGGTGACTGAAGCTTTCTTT. As protein: CASSEGVTEAFF. The chain recombines TRBV7-9 with TRBJ1-1; tentatively, D is TRBD1 (6 bases). CDR3 length: 12 residues. Germline loops: CDR1 SEHNR, CDR2 FQNEAQ (reference sequence). The ends were cut back, 5 bases at V and 5 bases at J, with 9 bases in the middle.

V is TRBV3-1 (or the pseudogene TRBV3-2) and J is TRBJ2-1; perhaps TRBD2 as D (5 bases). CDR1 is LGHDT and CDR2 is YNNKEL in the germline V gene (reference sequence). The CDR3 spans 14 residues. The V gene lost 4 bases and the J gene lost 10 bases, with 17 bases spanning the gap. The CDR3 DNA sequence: TGTGCCAGCAGCCCCACAATTGACCGGAGGGAGCAGTTCTTC. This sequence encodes CASSPTIDRREQFF.

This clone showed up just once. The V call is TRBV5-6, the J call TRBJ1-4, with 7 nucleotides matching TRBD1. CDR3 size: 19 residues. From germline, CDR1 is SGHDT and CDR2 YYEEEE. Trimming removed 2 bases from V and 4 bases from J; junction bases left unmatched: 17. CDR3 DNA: TGTGCCAGCAGCTTACGGACAGGAAGCCGTCGTCTCTATAATGAAAAACTGTTTTTT. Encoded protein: CASSLRTGSRRLYNEKLFF.

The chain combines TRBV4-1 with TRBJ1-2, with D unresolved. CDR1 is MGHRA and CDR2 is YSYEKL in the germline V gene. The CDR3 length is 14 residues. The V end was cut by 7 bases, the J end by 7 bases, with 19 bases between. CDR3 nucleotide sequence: TGCGCCAGCACCCCGATCGGTTTAGAAGCTGGCTACACCTTC. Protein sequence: CASTPIGLEAGYTF.

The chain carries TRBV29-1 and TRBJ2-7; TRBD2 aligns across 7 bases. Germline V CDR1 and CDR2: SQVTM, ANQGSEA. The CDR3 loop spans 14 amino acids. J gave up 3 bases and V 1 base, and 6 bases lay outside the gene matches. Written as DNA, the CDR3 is TGCAGCGTTGAAGCCGGGGGGACCGTCTACGAGCAGTACTTC. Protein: CSVEAGGTVYEQYF.

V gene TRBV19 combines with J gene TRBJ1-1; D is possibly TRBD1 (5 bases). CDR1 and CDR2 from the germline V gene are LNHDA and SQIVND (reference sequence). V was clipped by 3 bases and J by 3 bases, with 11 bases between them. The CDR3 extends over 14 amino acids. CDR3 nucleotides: TGTGCCAGTAGTATGGGGCCGTCCTACACTGAAGCTTTCTTT. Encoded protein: CASSMGPSYTEAFF.

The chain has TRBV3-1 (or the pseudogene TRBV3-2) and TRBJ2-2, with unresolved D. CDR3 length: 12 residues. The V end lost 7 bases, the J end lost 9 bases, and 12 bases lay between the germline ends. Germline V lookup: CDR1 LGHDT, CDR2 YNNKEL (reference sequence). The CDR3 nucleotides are TGTGCCAGCACCCTCCTAGGAAGGGAGCTGTTTTTT. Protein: CASTLLGRELFF.

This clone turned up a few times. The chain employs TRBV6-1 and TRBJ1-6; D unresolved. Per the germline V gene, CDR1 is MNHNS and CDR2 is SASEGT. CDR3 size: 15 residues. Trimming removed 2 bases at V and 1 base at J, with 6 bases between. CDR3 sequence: CASSEWGSYNSPLHF. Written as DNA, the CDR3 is TGTGCCAGCAGTGAATGGGGTTCCTATAATTCACCCCTCCACTTT.

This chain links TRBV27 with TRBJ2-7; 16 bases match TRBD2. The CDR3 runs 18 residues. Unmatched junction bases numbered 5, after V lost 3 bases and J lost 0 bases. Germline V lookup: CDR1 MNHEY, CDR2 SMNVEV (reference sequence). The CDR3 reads CASSLRGLAGGSSYEQYF. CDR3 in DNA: TGTGCCAGCAGTTTGCGGGGACTAGCGGGAGGGAGCTCCTACGAGCAGTACTTC.

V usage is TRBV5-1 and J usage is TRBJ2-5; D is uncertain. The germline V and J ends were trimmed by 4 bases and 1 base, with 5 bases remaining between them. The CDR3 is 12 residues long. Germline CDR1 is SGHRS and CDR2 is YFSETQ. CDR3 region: CASSPAQETQYF. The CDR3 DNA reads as TGCGCCAGCAGCCCGGCCCAAGAGACCCAGTACTTC.

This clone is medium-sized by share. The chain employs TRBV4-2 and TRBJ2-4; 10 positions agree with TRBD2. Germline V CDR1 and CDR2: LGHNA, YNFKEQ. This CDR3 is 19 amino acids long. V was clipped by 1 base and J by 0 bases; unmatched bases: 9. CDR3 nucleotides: TGTGCCAGCAGCCAAGGGGAAGCTAGCGGGAGTCTAGCCAAAAACATTCAGTACTTC. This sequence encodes CASSQGEASGSLAKNIQYF.

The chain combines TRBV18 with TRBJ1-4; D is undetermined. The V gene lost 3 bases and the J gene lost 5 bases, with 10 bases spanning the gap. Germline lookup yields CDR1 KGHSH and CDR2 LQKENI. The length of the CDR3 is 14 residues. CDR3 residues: CASSPVGSNEKLFF. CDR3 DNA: TGTGCCAGCTCACCGGTAGGGAGCAATGAAAAACTGTTTTTT.

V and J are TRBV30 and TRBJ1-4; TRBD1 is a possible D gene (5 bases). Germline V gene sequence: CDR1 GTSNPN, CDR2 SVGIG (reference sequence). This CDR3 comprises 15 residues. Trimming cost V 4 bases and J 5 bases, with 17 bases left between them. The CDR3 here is CAWTPFGTVNEKLFF. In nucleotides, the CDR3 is TGTGCCTGGACACCTTTTGGGACGGTAAATGAAAAACTGTTTTTT.

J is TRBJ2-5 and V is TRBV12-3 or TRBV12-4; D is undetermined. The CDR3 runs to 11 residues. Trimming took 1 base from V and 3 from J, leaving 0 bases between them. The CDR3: CASSLEETQYF. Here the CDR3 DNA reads TGTGCCAGCAGTTTAGAAGAGACCCAGTACTTC.

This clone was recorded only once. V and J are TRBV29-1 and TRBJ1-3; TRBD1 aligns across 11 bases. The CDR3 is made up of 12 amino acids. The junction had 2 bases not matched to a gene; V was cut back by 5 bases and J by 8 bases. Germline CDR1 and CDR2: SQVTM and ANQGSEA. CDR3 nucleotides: TGCAGCGTTCCGGGACAGGGGGACACCATATATTTT. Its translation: CSVPGQGDTIYF.

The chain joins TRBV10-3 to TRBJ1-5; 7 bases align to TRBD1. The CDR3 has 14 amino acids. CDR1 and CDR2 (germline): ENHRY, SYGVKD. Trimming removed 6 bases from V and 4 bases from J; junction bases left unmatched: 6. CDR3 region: CAIRGQLGNQPQHF. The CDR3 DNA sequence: TGTGCCATCAGGGGACAGTTAGGAAATCAGCCCCAGCATTTT.

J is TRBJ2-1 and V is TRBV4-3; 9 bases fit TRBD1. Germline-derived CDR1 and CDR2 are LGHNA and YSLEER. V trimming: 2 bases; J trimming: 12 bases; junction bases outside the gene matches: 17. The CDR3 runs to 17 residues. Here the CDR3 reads CASSQTARLPQGARQFF. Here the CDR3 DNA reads TGCGCCAGCAGCCAAACTGCTCGCCTCCCACAGGGGGCCCGGCAGTTCTTC.

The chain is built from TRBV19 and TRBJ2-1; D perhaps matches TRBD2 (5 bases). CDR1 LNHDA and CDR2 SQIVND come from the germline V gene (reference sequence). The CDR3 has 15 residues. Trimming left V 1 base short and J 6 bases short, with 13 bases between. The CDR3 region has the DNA TGTGCCAGTAGTATAGGTTTTGCGAGCGGCAATGAGCAGTTCTTC. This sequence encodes CASSIGFASGNEQFF.

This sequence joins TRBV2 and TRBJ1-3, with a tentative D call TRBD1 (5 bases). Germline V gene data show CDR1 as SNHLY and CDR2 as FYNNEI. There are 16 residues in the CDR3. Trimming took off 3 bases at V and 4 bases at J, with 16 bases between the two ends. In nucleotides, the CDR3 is TGTGCCAGCAGTGAGCTTTTGGTAGGGGCGGGAAACACCATATATTTT. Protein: CASSELLVGAGNTIYF.

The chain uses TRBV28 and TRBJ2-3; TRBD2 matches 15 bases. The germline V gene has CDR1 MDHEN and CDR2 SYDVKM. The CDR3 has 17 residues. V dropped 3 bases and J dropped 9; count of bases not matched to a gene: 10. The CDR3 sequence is CASSFPLPGLAGGTQYF. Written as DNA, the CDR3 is TGTGCCAGCAGTTTCCCACTCCCGGGACTAGCGGGAGGAACGCAGTATTTT.